What follows are 20 T cell receptor beta chains derived from one specimen sequenced in a study of CD8 T cells in Susac syndrome. With random hexamers, about 0.5 to 1 ug RNA was reverse transcribed. TCRdb processed the immunoSEQ multiplex PCR reads anew with MiXCR; each CDR3 protein has one entry. Of 150,000 to 200,000 distinct CDR3 sequences in the sample, 80% to 95% were seen once. The material sequenced was CD4+ T cells from PBMCs. These receptors all stem from a human donor with multiple sclerosis.

The chain recombines TRBV20-1 with TRBJ2-5; 7 nucleotides match TRBD2. CDR3 length: 14 amino acids. V was clipped by 7 bases and J by 9 bases; unmatched bases: 17. The germline gives CDR1 DFQATT, CDR2 SNEGSKA (reference sequence). The CDR3: CSVSGLAAGGAQYF. The CDR3 nucleotides are TGCAGTGTAAGCGGCCTAGCGGCTGGTGGGGCCCAGTACTTC.

This chain joins TRBV20-1 and TRBJ1-1; perhaps TRBD1 as D (6 bases). The V end lost 4 bases, the J end lost 3 bases, and 15 bases lay between the germline ends. The CDR3 extends over 14 amino acids. The germline CDR1 and CDR2 sequences are DFQATT and SNEGSKA (reference sequence). The CDR3 loop reads CSAKYRAGDTEAFF. The CDR3, as DNA: TGCAGTGCTAAATACAGGGCCGGAGACACTGAAGCTTTCTTT.

The genes are TRBV6-5 and TRBJ1-1; TRBD1 is a possible D gene (5 bases). This CDR3 spans 13 amino acids. V gave up 8 bases and J gave up 8 bases, with 18 bases separating them. CDR1 is MNHEY and CDR2 is SVGAGI in the germline V gene. The CDR3 region is CASESPGGNEAFF. The CDR3, as DNA: TGTGCCAGCGAATCCCCGGGGGGTAACGAAGCTTTCTTT.

The V gene is TRBV6-5, the J gene TRBJ2-1; TRBD2 matches at 8 bases. The CDR3 is made up of 14 amino acids. Germline V CDR1 and CDR2: MNHEY, SVGAGI. The V and J ends lost 10 bases and 12 bases, in that order; junction bases with no gene match: 17. Here the CDR3 DNA reads TGTGCCACCAAGAAGCGGGAGCCGGCAGAGGGGCAGTTCTTC. It encodes CATKKREPAEGQFF.

The gene calls are TRBV7-2 and TRBJ1-2, with D perhaps matching TRBD1 (5 bases). Trimming took off 5 bases at V and 0 bases at J, with 13 bases between the two ends. The CDR3 has 15 amino acids. In germline, CDR1 is SGHTA, CDR2 FQGNSA. The CDR3 region has the DNA TGTGCCAGCAGCCCCACCCGGACAACTAACTATGGCTACACCTTC. Translated: CASSPTRTTNYGYTF.

The CDR3 bases are TGTGCCTGGAACCGACGGAGGAAGGACACTGAAGCTTTCTTT. Its protein is CAWNRRRKDTEAFF. V is TRBV30 and J is TRBJ1-1; D is ambiguous. The V and J ends lost 4 bases and 3 bases respectively, with 15 bases between them. CDR3 length: 14 residues. CDR1 is GTSNPN and CDR2 is SVGIG in the germline V gene (reference sequence).

The V gene is TRBV15, the J gene TRBJ1-1, with D uncertain. V was trimmed by 4 bases and J by 1 base, leaving 7 bases between them. The CDR3 extends over 13 amino acids. CDR1 and CDR2 from the germline V gene are LNHNV and YYDKDF (reference sequence). CDR3 nucleotides: TGTGCCACCAGCATCCAGGAGAACACTGAAGCTTTCTTT. This codes for CATSIQENTEAFF.

This clonotype was seen a single time. The V and J genes are TRBV2 and TRBJ2-7, with D hard to call. Per germline, CDR1 SNHLY and CDR2 FYNNEI. V gave up 4 bases and J gave up 2 bases, with 12 bases separating them. The CDR3 loop spans 14 amino acids. The CDR3 sequence: CASSVIGQAYEQYF. The CDR3 coding sequence is TGTGCCAGCAGTGTGATCGGGCAGGCCTACGAGCAGTACTTC.

The V call is TRBV6-1, the J call TRBJ1-5; TRBD1 aligns across 8 bases. The CDR3 length is 15 residues. Germline V gene lookup returns CDR1 MNHNS and CDR2 SASEGT. Trimming removed 6 bases from V and 5 bases from J; junction bases left unmatched: 9. This CDR3 is CASSLGQGGYQPQHF. The CDR3 region has the DNA TGTGCCAGCAGCCTCGGACAGGGAGGGTATCAGCCCCAGCATTTT.

This chain links TRBV24-1 with TRBJ2-5; tentative D call: TRBD2 (5 bases). Germline loops: CDR1 KGHDR, CDR2 SFDVKD. The CDR3 covers 14 residues. Trimming shortened V by 2 bases and J by 7 bases, and 13 bases separated the two germline ends. CDR3 coding DNA: TGTGCCACCAGTGATTCGAGGACTCTGACGACCCAGTACTTC. It yields the protein CATSDSRTLTTQYF.

The chain carries TRBV20-1 and TRBJ2-7; maybe TRBD2 (7 bases). There are 15 residues in the CDR3. Germline V gene sequence: CDR1 DFQATT, CDR2 SNEGSKA (reference sequence). The ends were cut back, 4 bases at V and 7 bases at J, with 23 bases in the middle. CDR3 nucleotides: TGCAGTGCTACTGTTGGAGGGGGGGGCGGCGGAGAGCAGTACTTC. Amino acids: CSATVGGGGGGEQYF.

The chain couples TRBV7-2 to TRBJ1-1; D is perhaps TRBD1 (6 bases). CDR1 SGHTA and CDR2 FQGNSA come from the germline V gene. V lost 5 bases, J lost 1 base, and 11 bases lay in between. The CDR3 loop spans 14 amino acids. CDR3 in DNA: TGTGCCAGCAGCCCCCACAGGGAGAACACTGAAGCTTTCTTT. This translates into CASSPHRENTEAFF. The full variable domain, rest sourced from reference TRBV7-2 and TRBJ1-1, is GAGVSQSPSNKVTEKGKDVELRCDPISGHTALYWYRQSLGQGLEFLIYFQGNSAPDKSGLPSDRFSAERTGGSVSTLTIQRTQQEDSAVYLCASSPHRENTEAFFGQGTRLTVV.

V usage is TRBV27 and J usage is TRBJ2-3; 8 bases are a match to TRBD2. Germline V gene data show CDR1 as MNHEY and CDR2 as SMNVEV (reference sequence). The CDR3 sequence is 15 residues long. Trimming cost V 2 bases and J 1 base; bases outside gene matches: 2. For the CDR3, the DNA is TGTGCCAGCAGTTTAACGGGGGGGCGCACAGATACGCAGTATTTT. Its protein is CASSLTGGRTDTQYF.

This chain joins TRBV4-1 and TRBJ2-5; 7 nucleotides align to TRBD1. CDR1 is MGHRA and CDR2 is YSYEKL in the germline V gene. J lost 4 bases, V lost 4 bases, and 6 bases had no gene match. There are 14 residues in the CDR3. CDR3 loop: CASSLIDRVETQYF. The DNA for the CDR3 is TGCGCCAGCAGCCTTATCGACAGGGTAGAGACCCAGTACTTC.

V usage is TRBV19 and J usage is TRBJ2-1; D ambiguous. Germline assignment: CDR1 LNHDA and CDR2 SQIVND (reference sequence). V lost 7 bases to trimming and J lost 7 bases, with 14 bases between them. The CDR3 has 13 amino acids. For the CDR3, the DNA is TGTGCCAGTAAGCCGGAATGGGGAAATGAGCAGTTCTTC. It codes for CASKPEWGNEQFF. Filled out from reference TRBV19 and TRBJ2-1, the complete variable domain reads DGGITQSPKYLFRKEGQNVTLSCEQNLNHDAMYWYRQDPGQGLRLIYYSQIVNDFQKGDIAEGYSVSREKKESFPLTVTSAQKNPTAFYLCASKPEWGNEQFFGPGTRLTVL.

J is TRBJ1-5 and V is TRBV13; D is perhaps TRBD1 (5 bases). This CDR3 comprises 17 residues. Germline-derived CDR1 and CDR2 are PRHDT and FYEKMQ (reference sequence). The ends were cut back, 2 bases at V and 1 base at J, with 15 bases in the middle. The CDR3 nucleotides read TGTGCCAGCAGCTTACGGGCTGGGGGAGGAAGCAATCAGCCCCAGCATTTT. This codes for CASSLRAGGGSNQPQHF.

V is TRBV6-5 and J is TRBJ1-6, with 8 bases aligning to TRBD1. V was pared by 6 bases and J by 11 bases, with 9 bases of the junction left unmatched. This CDR3 has 14 amino acids. Germline assignment: CDR1 MNHEY and CDR2 SVGAGI. CDR3 DNA sequence: TGTGCCAGCAGCAGGACAGGGAGCTACGCACCCCTCCACTTT. This gives the protein CASSRTGSYAPLHF.

CDR3 in amino acids: CASSPRGLAGPGGGEQFF. The CDR3 bases are TGTGCCAGCAGCCCCCGGGGACTAGCGGGGCCGGGCGGGGGGGAGCAGTTCTTC. This chain connects TRBV7-2 to TRBJ2-1, with TRBD2 matching over 13 bases. The germline V gene encodes CDR1 SGHTA and CDR2 FQGNSA. Trimming took 5 bases from V and 10 from J; bases not matched to a gene: 17. This CDR3 contains 18 residues.

The chain combines TRBV28 with TRBJ2-3, with unresolved D. CDR3 length equals 12 residues. The germline V gene has CDR1 MDHEN and CDR2 SYDVKM. The germline V and J ends were trimmed by 3 bases and 9 bases, with 10 bases remaining between them. The CDR3 bases are TGTGCCAGCAGTTTGGGAAAAAAGACGCAGTATTTT. It encodes CASSLGKKTQYF.

This clonotype was observed a few times. This rearrangement joins TRBV29-1 to TRBJ2-5; D perhaps matches TRBD2 (5 bases). Trimming pared 2 bases from V and 5 bases from J, leaving 18 bases between. Germline V gene data show CDR1 as SQVTM and CDR2 as ANQGSEA. The CDR3 consists of 15 residues. The DNA of the CDR3 is TGCAGCGTTGAAAGGAGGATGCAGGACGCCGAGACCCAGTACTTC. Residues: CSVERRMQDAETQYF.